Listed below are T cell receptor beta chains from one sample, sequenced in a study of blood T cells in healthy people across ages. TCRdb reprocessed the 5' RACE reads via MiXCR and lists one record per CDR3 protein. The sample has more than 800,000 distinct CDR3 sequences, 45% seen once. Sequenced: blood. The receptor source for this set is a woman in her sixties in good health. CDR3s include the opening cysteine and the closing phenylalanine or tryptophan.

V gene	CDR3 length	J gene	CDR3 protein
TRBV20-1	16	TRBJ2-3	CSARDPAGGNTDTQYF
TRBV7-2	18	TRBJ2-1	CASSTTAMIGLVNNEQFF
TRBV7-3	16	TRBJ2-5	CASSLNPPGLGETQYF
TRBV4-1	18	TRBJ1-2	CASSQDPRGTGDNYGYTF
TRBV6-5	15	TRBJ1-4	CASSYLGRGNEKLFF
TRBV7-9	13	NA	CASSDRGVYEQYF
TRBV5-1	15	TRBJ2-7	CASSPGQGTPYEQYF
TRBV7-6	18	NA	CASSSTPGTGGDDDEQYF
TRBV4-3	17	TRBJ1-6	CASSQDQASVATPPLHF
TRBV6-9	10	TRBJ1-1	CAKGNTEAFF
TRBV20-1	13	TRBJ2-1	CSARRLAYNEQFF
TRBV27	16	TRBJ2-7	CASSSPRSSGTYEQYF
TRBV7-2	13	TRBJ2-4	CASSSLAGGPLYF
TRBV27	14	TRBJ2-2	CASSLGQGIGELFF
TRBV29-1	14	TRBJ2-7	CSVESLAGALEQYF
TRBV14	17	TRBJ1-1	CASSFRRGTATNTEAFF
TRBV30	14	TRBJ1-4	CASPARDTHEKLFF
TRBV20-1	13	TRBJ2-3	CSAPATSTDTQYF
TRBV29-1	13	TRBJ2-5	CSVEGLLRETQYF
TRBV27	11	TRBJ2-7	CASNPGYEQYF
TRBV28	16	TRBJ1-2	CASSSTRLPTNYGYTF
TRBV20-1	9	TRBJ2-5	CSHGGAQYF
TRBV29-1	15	TRBJ1-2	CSVANPGGITYGYTF
TRBV6-1	15	TRBJ1-2	CASSLTGQGDYGYTF
TRBV3-1	14	TRBJ2-7	CASSPEPISYEQYF
TRBV7-2	17	TRBJ1-2	CASSFFGSRGMRDGYTF
TRBV12-3/TRBV12-4	14	TRBJ1-3	CASRPGTGGNTIYF